The 5 T cell receptor beta chains below were found in one sample sequenced in a study of T cells in Graves' hyperthyroidism and ophthalmopathy. What was amplified from RNA transcripts were TCR beta CDR3 regions. Researchers ran a first-round RT-PCR on the TCR CDR3 using the HTBI primer set. TCRdb itself ran the multiplex PCR reads through MiXCR, one entry per CDR3 protein. The sample consists of more than 550,000 distinct CDR3 sequences, around 20% of them appearing once. The sequenced sample consisted of blood. The receptors stem from a woman aged 45-65 years with Graves' hyperthyroidism that later progressed to Graves' ophthalmopathy.

This clonotype was seen a handful of times. V is TRBV7-6 and J is TRBJ2-3; TRBD1 agrees at 8 bases. The CDR3 has 15 amino acids. V lost 1 base, J lost 8 bases, and 8 bases stayed unmatched. Germline CDR1 reads SGHVS; CDR2 reads FNYEAQ. The CDR3, as DNA: TGTGCCAGCAGCTTAGAGGGCAGGGGGCGCGGTACGCAGTATTTT. Its translation: CASSLEGRGRGTQYF.

A few counts support this clonotype. The rearrangement uses TRBV6-1 and TRBJ1-1; D ambiguous. This CDR3 is 15 amino acids long. Between the trimmed V and J ends, which lost 4 bases and 1 base, there was a span of 13 bases. Germline V gene data show CDR1 as MNHNS and CDR2 as SASEGT. The CDR3, as DNA: TGTGCCAGCAGTGTATCAGTTCGGCAGAACACTGAAGCTTTCTTT. It yields the protein CASSVSVRQNTEAFF.

The rearrangement uses TRBV7-9 and TRBJ2-7; 8 positions agree with TRBD1. The CDR3 runs to 15 residues. CDR1 is SEHNR, CDR2 FQNEAQ, per germline (reference sequence). The V and J ends lost 3 bases and 5 bases, in that order; junction bases with no gene match: 9. The CDR3 bases are TGTGCCAGCAGCTTTCAGACAGGGGCTGAACACGAGCAGTACTTC. This gives the protein CASSFQTGAEHEQYF.

This clonotype was counted between two and nine times. The chain joins TRBV7-9 to TRBJ1-4; the D gene is possibly TRBD1 (5 bases). CDR3 length: 15 residues. Germline CDR1 SEHNR, CDR2 FQNEAQ (reference sequence). V was clipped by 0 bases and J by 3 bases, with 8 bases between them. The CDR3 sequence: CASSLAEGPNEKLFF. The CDR3 coding sequence is TGTGCCAGCAGCTTAGCAGAGGGGCCTAATGAAAAACTGTTTTTT.

This clonotype came up a few times. This sequence may be a read error, since a much larger clone differs from it by one base. V usage is TRBV3-1 and J usage is TRBJ2-1, with D perhaps matching TRBD2 (5 bases). The germline gives CDR1 LGHDT, CDR2 YNNKEL (reference sequence). This CDR3 has 14 amino acids. The CDR3 region is CASSLVRERVEQCF. The CDR3 region has the DNA TGTGCCAGCAGCCTCGTTCGGGAACGGGTTGAGCAGTGCTTC.